This passage covers 15 T cell receptor beta chains from one sample sequenced in a study of identical twins. In TCRdb, the 5' RACE reads were re-called with MiXCR into one record per CDR3 protein. The table records more than 1.5 million distinct CDR3 sequences, around 29% of them present only once. Material: cord blood. The source is a newborn girl in good health.

The chain uses TRBV20-1 and TRBJ2-3, with 8 bases matching TRBD2. The CDR3 consists of 14 residues. The germline CDR1 and CDR2 sequences are DFQATT and SNEGSKA (reference sequence). V lost 0 bases and J lost 10; bases outside the gene matches: 9. The CDR3: CSAREGLAGYAQYF. Written as DNA, the CDR3 is TGCAGTGCTAGAGAAGGCCTAGCGGGCTATGCGCAGTATTTT.

This clonotype has only a few counts. The chain links TRBV3-1 to TRBJ2-5, with 13 bases identical to TRBD2. V lost 4 bases to trimming and J lost 11 bases; unmatched junction nucleotides: 10. The CDR3 has 15 residues. Germline-derived CDR1 and CDR2 are LGHDT and YNNKEL (reference sequence). The CDR3 loop reads CASSRGTSGNYEQYF. Written as DNA, the CDR3 is TGTGCCAGCAGCCGCGGGACTAGCGGGAACTATGAGCAGTACTTC.

CDR3 residues: CASSPGGGVDTEAFF. The CDR3 DNA sequence: TGCGCCAGCAGCCCTGGCGGAGGGGTGGACACTGAAGCTTTCTTT. The rearrangement uses TRBV5-1 and TRBJ1-1; weak D call: TRBD1 (5 bases). Per the germline V gene, CDR1 is SGHRS and CDR2 is YFSETQ. The V gene lost 4 bases and the J gene lost 3 bases, with 16 bases spanning the gap. The CDR3 has 15 amino acids. Supplemented by reference TRBV5-1 and TRBJ1-1, the full variable domain reads KAGVTQTPRYLIKTRGQQVTLSCSPISGHRSVSWYQQTPGQGLQFLFEYFSETQRNKGNFPGRFSGRQFSNSRSEMNVSTLELGDSALYLCASSPGGGVDTEAFFGQGTRLTVV.

The rearrangement joins TRBV20-1 to TRBJ2-7; D unclear. CDR1 is DFQATT and CDR2 is SNEGSKA in the germline V gene (reference sequence). The V gene lost 0 bases and the J gene lost 5 bases, with 17 bases spanning the gap. CDR3 length: 15 residues. Here the CDR3 reads CSARDRVPHWDEQYF. The DNA for the CDR3 is TGCAGTGCTAGAGATCGGGTGCCTCATTGGGACGAGCAGTACTTC.

V and J are TRBV7-2 and TRBJ2-3; D gene unclear. Germline lookup yields CDR1 SGHTA and CDR2 FQGNSA. V lost 2 bases, J lost 3 bases, and 9 bases lay in between. The CDR3 runs 14 residues. Written as DNA, the CDR3 is TGTGCCAGCAGCTTATATTTGGTTACAGATACGCAGTATTTT. Its translation is CASSLYLVTDTQYF.

This clonotype was found a few times. V and J are TRBV6-5 and TRBJ1-4, with 8 bases aligning to TRBD1. V shed 2 bases and J 8 bases; nucleotides not matched to a gene: 7. The CDR3 extends over 15 amino acids. Looked up from germline, CDR1 is MNHEY and CDR2 is SVGAGI. Written as DNA, the CDR3 is TGTGCCAGCAGTTACGGGACAGGAGCGGTGGAAAAACTGTTTTTT. Its protein is CASSYGTGAVEKLFF.

This sequence joins TRBV5-6 and TRBJ1-1, with 8 bases lining up with TRBD1. Germline CDR1 reads SGHDT; CDR2 reads YYEEEE. This CDR3 is built from 12 residues. Trimming at V came to 4 bases and at J to 10 bases, leaving 6 bases not matched to a gene. The CDR3 region has the DNA TGTGCCAGCAGCCAGGACAGGGCAAGAGCTTTCTTT. Residues: CASSQDRARAFF.

This clonotype came up many times. J is TRBJ2-5 and V is TRBV4-2; D gene unclear. The length of the CDR3 is 15 residues. Germline assignment: CDR1 LGHNA and CDR2 YNFKEQ. V gave up 0 bases and J gave up 3 bases, with 11 bases separating them. The CDR3 DNA sequence: TGTGCCAGCAGCCAAGATAGGGCAGTCGAAGAGACCCAGTACTTC. Amino acids: CASSQDRAVEETQYF.

This rearrangement joins TRBV28 to TRBJ2-7; 7 bases line up with TRBD2. V dropped 6 bases and J dropped 3; count of bases not matched to a gene: 11. The V gene's germline CDR1 is MDHEN and CDR2 SYDVKM. This CDR3 has 15 amino acids. This chain's CDR3 is CASRPASGGFYEQYF. The DNA of the CDR3 is TGTGCCAGCAGGCCTGCTAGCGGAGGGTTCTACGAGCAGTACTTC.

The chain links TRBV20-1 to TRBJ2-4; 12 positions match TRBD2. The assigned J gene may be wrong: the sequence end matches TRBJ2-5 better. CDR1 and CDR2 from the germline V gene are DFQATT and SNEGSKA (reference sequence). The CDR3 covers 16 residues. This CDR3 is CSARLAGGPRQETQYF. DNA for the CDR3: TGCAGTGCTAGACTAGCGGGGGGGCCAAGGCAAGAGACCCAGTACTTC.

The chain combines TRBV4-2 with TRBJ2-4; D ambiguous. CDR3 length: 12 residues. V gave up 1 base and J gave up 13 bases, with 11 bases separating them. Germline values: CDR1 LGHNA, CDR2 YNFKEQ. CDR3 in DNA: TGTGCCAGCAGCCAAGTATCCTACGACCAGTACTTC. It yields the protein CASSQVSYDQYF.

This chain joins TRBV12-3 or TRBV12-4 and TRBJ2-2; 13 bases align to TRBD2. Unmatched junction bases numbered 26, after V lost 4 bases and J lost 3 bases. The CDR3 is 24 amino acids. The CDR3 spells CASSSFRLLWDGTSGIKDTGELFF. For the CDR3, the DNA is TGTGCCAGCAGTTCGTTCCGTCTTCTGTGGGACGGGACTAGCGGGATAAAGGACACCGGGGAGCTGTTTTTT.

This chain joins TRBV7-8 and TRBJ1-2; TRBD1 aligns across 7 bases. The CDR3 has 17 residues. V shed 2 bases, J shed 4 bases, and the junction held 13 bases outside the gene matches. Germline V gene lookup returns CDR1 SGHVS and CDR2 FQNEAQ. CDR3 region: CASSLRDSRPYGYGYTF. The CDR3 nucleotides read TGTGCCAGCAGCTTAAGGGACAGCCGGCCTTATGGCTATGGCTACACCTTC.

This chain connects TRBV7-2 to TRBJ2-2; TRBD2 matches at 9 bases. The CDR3 loop spans 16 amino acids. Germline trimming cut 0 bases from V and 2 bases from J; bases unmatched to any gene: 1. CDR1 SGHTA and CDR2 FQGNSA come from the germline V gene. CDR3 nucleotides: TGTGCCAGCAGCTTAGCTAGCGGGAGAAACACCGGGGAGCTGTTTTTT. Its translation is CASSLASGRNTGELFF.

The chain employs TRBV7-6 and TRBJ2-3; 11 bases match TRBD2. The CDR3 is 16 amino acids. V dropped 4 bases and J dropped 5; count of bases not matched to a gene: 8. The V gene's germline CDR1 is SGHVS and CDR2 FNYEAQ. CDR3 protein: CASSSRLAGWKDTQYF. In nucleotides, the CDR3 is TGTGCCAGCAGCTCTAGACTAGCGGGGTGGAAAGATACGCAGTATTTT.